Listed below are T cell receptor beta chains from one sample, sequenced in a study of vaccination and CD4 T cells after COVID-19. TCRdb passed the PCR reads through MiXCR, listing each CDR3 protein once. The sample contains around 5,200 distinct CDR3 sequences, 35% to 45% of which appear only once. Their cognate antigens are unknown. Sequences were obtained from CD4+ T cells from blood, cultured in vitro. The source of these receptors is a human donor who had recovered from COVID-19. Both conserved end residues are part of each CDR3. D genes are given only for firm matches. Where a row states a size, it is once, few, many or the class of an expanded clone; other rows omit it.

j_call d_call v_call clone_size cdr3_nt cdr3_aa
TRBJ2-6 - TRBV2 - TGTGCCAGCACCACGTCTGGGGCCAACGTCCTGACTTTC CASTTSGANVLTF
TRBJ1-4 TRBD1 TRBV7-9 - TGTGCCAGCAGCCAGCTCTTTAGACAGGGGAATGAAAAACTGTTTTTT CASSQLFRQGNEKLFF
TRBJ1-1 - TRBV20-1 - TGCAGTGCTAGACATGGACACGCTGAAGCTTTCTTT CSARHGHAEAFF
TRBJ2-1 - TRBV11-3 few TGTGCCAGCAGCCAGGATGGAGGGCGAGGCAATGAGCAGTTCTTC CASSQDGGRGNEQFF
TRBJ2-7 - TRBV4-1 - TGCGCCAGCAGCCAAGATCCACCCCCGACAGGACTTACCTACGAGCAGTACTTC CASSQDPPPTGLTYEQYF
TRBJ1-6 - TRBV30 once TGTGCCTGGAGTTTCGGGACATTTAATTCACCCCTCCACTTT CAWSFGTFNSPLHF
TRBJ2-1 - TRBV20-1 few TGCAGTGCTAGAGAAGGACAGTACAATGAGCAGTTCTTC CSAREGQYNEQFF
TRBJ2-7 - TRBV7-2 few TGTGCCAGCAGCTTAACAGCGAGCTCCTACGAGCAGTACTTC CASSLTASSYEQYF
TRBJ2-7 - TRBV11-3 - TGTGCCAGCAGCTCGGGACGAATCCCAACCTACGAGCAGTACTTC CASSSGRIPTYEQYF
TRBJ2-7 TRBD2 TRBV20-1 few TGCAGTGCGAGACTAGCGGGAGGGCCGGGCGAGCAGTACTTC CSARLAGGPGEQYF
TRBJ1-1 TRBD1 TRBV6-1 - TGTGCCAGCAGTGAACAGGGGGTGGCTGAAGCTTTCTTT CASSEQGVAEAFF
TRBJ2-3 - TRBV19 few TGTGCCAGTAGGCCCGACTACCGGGGTCTTGGGGCGCAGTATTTT CASRPDYRGLGAQYF
TRBJ1-5 TRBD1 TRBV2 - TGTGCCAGCACCGCGACAGGGTTCCAGCCCCAGCATTTT CASTATGFQPQHF
TRBJ2-2 TRBD2 TRBV20-1 few TGCAGTGCTAGAGCCCGGACTAGAAGCAACACCGGGGAGCTGTTTTTT CSARARTRSNTGELFF
TRBJ2-7 - TRBV20-1 - TGCAGTGCTCGTGGGACGCACTACGAGCAGTACTTC CSARGTHYEQYF
TRBJ1-2 TRBD1 TRBV7-8 - TGTGCCAGCAGCTCATCGTCACAGGGGGCTGGGGGCTACACCTTC CASSSSSQGAGGYTF
TRBJ2-3 - TRBV29-1 medium-sized TGCAGCGTTGAAGAGGGCGGAAGGAAGCAGTATTTT CSVEEGGRKQYF
TRBJ2-1 TRBD2 TRBV12-3/TRBV12-4 - TGTGCCAGCAGTGGGAAACTAGCGGAAGGCTACAATGAGCAGTTCTTC CASSGKLAEGYNEQFF
TRBJ2-3 - TRBV7-2 - TGTGCCAGCAGCTTGGAAGTTGGACCGCTGACCACAGATACGCAGTATTTT CASSLEVGPLTTDTQYF
TRBJ2-7 TRBD1 TRBV5-1 - TGCGCCAGCAGCCGGGACAGCGGCAGCTCCTACGAGCAGTACTTC CASSRDSGSSYEQYF
TRBJ1-5 TRBD1 TRBV7-9 - TGTGCCAGCAGCTTAGGGCCGGGACAGGGTTTACTTTGGGCTAATCAGCCCCAGCATTTT CASSLGPGQGLLWANQPQHF
TRBJ2-3 TRBD2 TRBV20-1 few TGCAGTAGGACTAGCGGGACTTATACGCAGTATTTT CSRTSGTYTQYF
TRBJ1-2 - TRBV5-6 once TGTGCCAGCAGCTCCCGGGAATTGGGCGACAAGGACTATGGCTACACCTTC CASSSRELGDKDYGYTF
TRBJ2-6 - TRBV14 - TGTGCCAGCAGCCAGCGCGGCAGTGGGGCCAACGTCCTGACTTTC CASSQRGSGANVLTF
TRBJ1-5 TRBD1 TRBV10-3 few TGTGCCATCAGTGATGGGGACAGGGGGGGAAATCAGCCCCAGCATTTT CAISDGDRGGNQPQHF
TRBJ2-5 - TRBV30 - TGTGCCTGGACCAGACAGCTTCAAGAGACCCAGTACTTC CAWTRQLQETQYF
TRBJ2-7 - TRBV28 - TGTGCCAGCTTTACTATGTTTGGACAGACTCGCGACTCCTACGAGCAGTACTTC CASFTMFGQTRDSYEQYF
TRBJ2-5 - TRBV19 once TGTGCCAGTACCTATAGGGGGATACTAGGGGAGACCCAGTACTTC CASTYRGILGETQYF
TRBJ1-5 - TRBV6-1 few TGTGCCAGCCGCCTACGAGAACAGCCCCAGCATTTT CASRLREQPQHF
TRBJ2-7 TRBD2 TRBV4-1 - TGCGCCAGCAGCCAGAACCTAGCGGGAGCGAACGAGCAGTACTTC CASSQNLAGANEQYF
TRBJ1-2 TRBD1 TRBV7-9 few TGTGCCAGCAGCTTCGGACAGGGGGGAAATGGCTACACCTTC CASSFGQGGNGYTF
TRBJ2-1 - TRBV2 - TGTGCCAGCAGTGGGATCGTAAGGGGGAATGAGCAGTTCTTC CASSGIVRGNEQFF
TRBJ1-2 TRBD1 TRBV20-1 large TGCAGTGCTACCCTCGGGACAGGGAACTATGGCTACACCTTC CSATLGTGNYGYTF
TRBJ2-7 - TRBV2 few TGTGCCAGCAGCCGATTATGGGGAGGAGACGAGCAGTACTTC CASSRLWGGDEQYF
TRBJ2-1 - TRBV20-1 few TGCAGTGCTCGACTGGAACCGTATGAGCAGTTCTTC CSARLEPYEQFF
TRBJ2-3 TRBD2 TRBV20-1 - TGCAGTGCTAGAATCCGTAGCGGGAGTAGCACAGATACGCAGTATTTT CSARIRSGSSTDTQYF